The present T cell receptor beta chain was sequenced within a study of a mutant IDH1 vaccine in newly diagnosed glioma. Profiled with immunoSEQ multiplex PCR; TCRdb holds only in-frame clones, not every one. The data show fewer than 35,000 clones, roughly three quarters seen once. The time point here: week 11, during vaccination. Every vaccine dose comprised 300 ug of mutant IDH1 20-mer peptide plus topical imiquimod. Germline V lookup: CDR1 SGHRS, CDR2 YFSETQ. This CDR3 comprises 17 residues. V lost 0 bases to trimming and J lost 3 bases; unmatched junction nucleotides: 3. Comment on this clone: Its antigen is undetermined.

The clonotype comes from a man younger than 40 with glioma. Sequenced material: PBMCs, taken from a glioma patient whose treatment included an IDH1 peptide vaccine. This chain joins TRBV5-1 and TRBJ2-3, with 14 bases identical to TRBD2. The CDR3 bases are TGCGCCAGCAGCTTGGGGGGACTAGCGGGAGTTACAGATACGCAGTATTTT. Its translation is CASSLGGLAGVTDTQYF.